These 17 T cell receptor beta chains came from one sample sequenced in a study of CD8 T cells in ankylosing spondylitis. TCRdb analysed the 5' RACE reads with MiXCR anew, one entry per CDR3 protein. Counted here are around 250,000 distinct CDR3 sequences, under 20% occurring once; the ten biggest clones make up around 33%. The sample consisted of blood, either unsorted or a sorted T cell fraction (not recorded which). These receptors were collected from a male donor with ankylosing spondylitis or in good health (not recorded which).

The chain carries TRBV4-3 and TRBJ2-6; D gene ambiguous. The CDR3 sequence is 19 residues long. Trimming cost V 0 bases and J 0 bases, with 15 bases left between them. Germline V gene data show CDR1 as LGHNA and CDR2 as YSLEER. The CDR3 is CASSQDGPVPRSGANVLTF. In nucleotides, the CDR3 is TGCGCCAGCAGCCAAGATGGTCCGGTGCCCCGCTCTGGGGCCAACGTCCTGACTTTC.

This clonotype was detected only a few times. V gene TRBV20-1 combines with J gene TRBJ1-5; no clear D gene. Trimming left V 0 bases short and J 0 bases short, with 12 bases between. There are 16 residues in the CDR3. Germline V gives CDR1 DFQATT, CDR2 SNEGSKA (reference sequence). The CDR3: CSAREEGDHSNQPQHF. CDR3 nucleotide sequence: TGCAGTGCTAGAGAGGAGGGAGATCATAGCAATCAGCCCCAGCATTTT.

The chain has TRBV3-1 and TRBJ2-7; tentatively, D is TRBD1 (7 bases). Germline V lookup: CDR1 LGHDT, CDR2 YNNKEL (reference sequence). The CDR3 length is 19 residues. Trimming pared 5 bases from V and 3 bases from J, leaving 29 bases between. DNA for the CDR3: TGTGCCAGCAGCTCCCGAGGGGGGACAGACCCAACTGCGGGCTACGAGCAGTACTTC. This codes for CASSSRGGTDPTAGYEQYF.

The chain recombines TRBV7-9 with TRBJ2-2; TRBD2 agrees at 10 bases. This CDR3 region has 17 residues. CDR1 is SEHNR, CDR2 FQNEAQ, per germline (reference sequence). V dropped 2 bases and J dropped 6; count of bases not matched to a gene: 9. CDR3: CASSLWLAGVSPGELFF. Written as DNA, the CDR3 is TGTGCCAGCAGCTTATGGCTAGCGGGAGTGAGTCCCGGGGAGCTGTTTTTT. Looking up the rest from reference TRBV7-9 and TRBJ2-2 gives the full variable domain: DTGVSQNPRHKITKRGQNVTFRCDPISEHNRLYWYRQTLGQGPEFLTYFQNEAQLEKSRLLSDRFSAERPKGSFSTLEIQRTEQGDSAMYLCASSLWLAGVSPGELFFGEGSRLTVL.

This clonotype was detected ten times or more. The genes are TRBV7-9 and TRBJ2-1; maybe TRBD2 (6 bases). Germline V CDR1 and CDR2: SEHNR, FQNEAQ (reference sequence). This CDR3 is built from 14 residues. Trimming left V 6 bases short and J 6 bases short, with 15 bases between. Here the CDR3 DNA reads TGTGCCAGCAGGATCGTGGCGGGAACCAATGAGCAGTTCTTC. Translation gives CASRIVAGTNEQFF.

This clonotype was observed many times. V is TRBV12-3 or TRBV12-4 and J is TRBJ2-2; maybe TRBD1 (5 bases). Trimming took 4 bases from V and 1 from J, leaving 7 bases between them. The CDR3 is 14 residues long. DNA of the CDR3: TGTGCCAGCAGTTCGACAGTGAACACCGGGGAGCTGTTTTTT. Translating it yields CASSSTVNTGELFF.

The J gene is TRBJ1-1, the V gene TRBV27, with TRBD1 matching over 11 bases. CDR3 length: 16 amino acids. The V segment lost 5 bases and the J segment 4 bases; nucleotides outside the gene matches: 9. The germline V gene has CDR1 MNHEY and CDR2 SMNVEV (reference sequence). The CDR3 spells CASSLTSGTGGTEAFF. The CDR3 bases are TGTGCCAGCAGTCTTACCTCCGGGACAGGGGGCACTGAAGCTTTCTTT.

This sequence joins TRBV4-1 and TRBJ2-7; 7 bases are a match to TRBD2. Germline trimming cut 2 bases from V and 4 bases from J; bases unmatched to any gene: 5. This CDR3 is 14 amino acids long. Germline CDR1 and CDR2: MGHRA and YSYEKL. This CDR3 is CASSQTPAGYEQYF. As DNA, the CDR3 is TGCGCCAGCAGCCAAACCCCAGCGGGATACGAGCAGTACTTC.

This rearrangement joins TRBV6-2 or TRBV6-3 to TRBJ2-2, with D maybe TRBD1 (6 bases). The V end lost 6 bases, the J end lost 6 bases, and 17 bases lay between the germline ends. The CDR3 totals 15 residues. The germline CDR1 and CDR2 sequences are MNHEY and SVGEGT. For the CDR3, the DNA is TGTGCCAGCAGCGGAACAGGGTTCTACGCCGGGGAGCTGTTTTTT. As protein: CASSGTGFYAGELFF.

The DNA of the CDR3 is TGCAGTGCCGTCAACGGGAACACCGGGGAGCTGTTTTTT. This gives the protein CSAVNGNTGELFF. The chain employs TRBV20-1 and TRBJ2-2; D unclear. Germline CDR1 DFQATT, CDR2 SNEGSKA (reference sequence). V was shortened by 6 bases and J by 1 base, with 9 bases between the two germline ends. CDR3 length: 13 residues.

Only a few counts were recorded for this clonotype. DNA of the CDR3: TGTGCCAGCAGTCCCATCGGGACGGGAATTTCCTACGAGCAGTACTTC. It translates to CASSPIGTGISYEQYF. The rearrangement links TRBV6-1 to TRBJ2-7; D possibly uses TRBD1 or TRBD2 (5 bases each). The CDR3 totals 16 residues. Germline V lookup: CDR1 MNHNS, CDR2 SASEGT. Trimming removed 5 bases from V and 1 base from J, with 18 bases in between.

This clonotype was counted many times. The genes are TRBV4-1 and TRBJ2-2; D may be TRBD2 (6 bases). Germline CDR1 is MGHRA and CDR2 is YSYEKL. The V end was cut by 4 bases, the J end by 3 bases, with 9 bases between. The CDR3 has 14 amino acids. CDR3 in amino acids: CASSLPGDTGELFF. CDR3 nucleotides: TGCGCCAGCAGCCTACCGGGGGACACCGGGGAGCTGTTTTTT.

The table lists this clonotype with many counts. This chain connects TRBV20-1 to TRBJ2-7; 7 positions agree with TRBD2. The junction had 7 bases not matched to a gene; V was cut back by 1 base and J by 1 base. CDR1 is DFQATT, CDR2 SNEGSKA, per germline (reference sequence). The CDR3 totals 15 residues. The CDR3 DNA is TGCAGTGCTAGAGTCGGAGGGGAGGGATCCTACGAGCAGTACTTC. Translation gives CSARVGGEGSYEQYF.

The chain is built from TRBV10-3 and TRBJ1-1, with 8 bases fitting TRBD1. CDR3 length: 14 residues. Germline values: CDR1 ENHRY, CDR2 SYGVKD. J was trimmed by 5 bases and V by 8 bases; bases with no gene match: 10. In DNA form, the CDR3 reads TGTGCCATCGGGTCAGGGGGCGACGGAACTGAAGCTTTCTTT. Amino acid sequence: CAIGSGGDGTEAFF.

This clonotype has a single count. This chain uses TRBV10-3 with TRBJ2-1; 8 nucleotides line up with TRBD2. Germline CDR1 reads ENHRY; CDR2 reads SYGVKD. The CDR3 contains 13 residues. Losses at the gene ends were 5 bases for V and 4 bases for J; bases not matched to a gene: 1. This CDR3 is CAISPSGYNEQFF. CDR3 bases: TGTGCCATCAGTCCTAGCGGGTACAATGAGCAGTTCTTC.

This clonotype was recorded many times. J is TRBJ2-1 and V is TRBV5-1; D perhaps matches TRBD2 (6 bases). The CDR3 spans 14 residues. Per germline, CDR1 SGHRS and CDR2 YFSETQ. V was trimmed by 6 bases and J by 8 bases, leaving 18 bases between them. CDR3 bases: TGCGCCAGCACCCTATGGCGGGGCCAGGATGAGCAGTTCTTC. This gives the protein CASTLWRGQDEQFF.

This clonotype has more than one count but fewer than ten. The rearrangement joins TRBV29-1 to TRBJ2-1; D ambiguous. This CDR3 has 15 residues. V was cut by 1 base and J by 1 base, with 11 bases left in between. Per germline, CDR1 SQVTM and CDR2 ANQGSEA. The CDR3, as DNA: TGCAGCGTTGAAGTTAGGGCAGGATCCTACAATGAGCAGTTCTTC. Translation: CSVEVRAGSYNEQFF.